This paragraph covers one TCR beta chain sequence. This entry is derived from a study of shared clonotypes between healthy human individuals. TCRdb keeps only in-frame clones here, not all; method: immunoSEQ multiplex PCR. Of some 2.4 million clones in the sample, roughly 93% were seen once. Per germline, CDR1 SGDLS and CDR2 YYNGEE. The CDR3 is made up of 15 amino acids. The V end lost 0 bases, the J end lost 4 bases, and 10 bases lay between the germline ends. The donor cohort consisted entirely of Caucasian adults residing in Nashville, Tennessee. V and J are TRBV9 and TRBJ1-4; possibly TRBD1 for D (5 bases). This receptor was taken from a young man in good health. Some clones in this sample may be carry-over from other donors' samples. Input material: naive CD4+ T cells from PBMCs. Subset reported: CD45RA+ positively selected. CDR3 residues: CASSVAGVYNEKLFF. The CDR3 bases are TGTGCCAGCAGCGTAGCGGGGGTCTATAATGAAAAACTGTTTTTT.